This entry lists 25 T cell receptor beta chains sequenced from one sample in a study of shared clonotypes between healthy human individuals. Measured with immunoSEQ multiplex PCR; TCRdb has only the in-frame clones, and not every one. The data contain 100,000 or so clones, 67% of them singletons. The sequencing sample was made of memory CD8+ T cells sorted from blood. As for subset: CD45RO+ cells pooled with CCR7-negative TemRA cells. The receptors derive from a woman aged 25 to 39 in good health.

Here the CDR3 DNA reads TGTGCCAGCAGCCTAATCGGACTAGCGCCCAATGAGCAGTTCTTC. Its protein product is CASSLIGLAPNEQFF. The chain recombines TRBV4-2 with TRBJ2-1; 9 nucleotides agree with TRBD2. There are 15 residues in the CDR3. Germline V gene sequence: CDR1 LGHNA, CDR2 YNFKEQ. V lost 4 bases to trimming and J lost 6 bases; unmatched junction nucleotides: 7.

The chain is built from TRBV15 and TRBJ1-2; the D gene is possibly TRBD1 (5 bases). Germline V gene data show CDR1 as LNHNV and CDR2 as YYDKDF (reference sequence). The V and J ends lost 3 bases and 4 bases respectively, with 9 bases between them. The CDR3 consists of 13 residues. CDR3 sequence reads: CATSSDSSYGYTF. As DNA, the CDR3 is TGTGCCACCAGCAGCGACAGCTCCTATGGCTACACCTTC.

The gene calls are TRBV28 and TRBJ2-1; tentative D call: TRBD1 (5 bases). V was cut by 6 bases and J by 7 bases, with 16 bases left in between. The CDR3 totals 14 residues. Germline lookup yields CDR1 MDHEN and CDR2 SYDVKM. The CDR3 nucleotides are TGTGCCAGCAGCCCCATTAGGGGCCTGAATGAGCAGTTCTTC. Its protein product is CASSPIRGLNEQFF.

The CDR3 sequence: CASSEVGGQGGETQYF. CDR3 nucleotides: TGTGCCAGCAGTGAAGTAGGAGGGCAGGGAGGCGAGACCCAGTACTTC. V usage is TRBV6-4 and J usage is TRBJ2-5; possibly TRBD2 for D (6 bases). Germline CDR1 and CDR2: MRHNA and SNTAGT. Trimming left V 3 bases short and J 5 bases short, with 19 bases between. The CDR3 runs 16 residues.

This clone appeared a few times. The gene calls are TRBV15 and TRBJ2-2; D possibly corresponds to TRBD2 (5 bases). Trimming cost V 0 bases and J 4 bases, with 12 bases left between them. Germline V gene sequence: CDR1 LNHNV, CDR2 YYDKDF (reference sequence). This CDR3 comprises 16 residues. CDR3 sequence reads: CATSRDVTAGTGELFF. DNA for the CDR3: TGTGCCACCAGCAGAGATGTAACTGCGGGCACCGGGGAGCTGTTTTTT.

This clone has just a few counts. Different DNA sequences within this sample yield the same CDR3. This chain links TRBV5-4 with TRBJ2-1; 7 bases are shared with TRBD2. V gave up 0 bases and J gave up 2 bases; unmatched junction bases: 2. The germline V gene has CDR1 SGHNT and CDR2 YYREEE (reference sequence). This CDR3 is built from 15 residues. CDR3 amino acids: CASSLGSGPYNEQFF. Written as DNA, the CDR3 is TGTGCCAGCAGCTTGGGTAGCGGGCCCTACAATGAGCAGTTCTTC.

This clone was counted between two and nine times. The chain employs TRBV27 and TRBJ2-3, with 8 nucleotides matching TRBD1. With V trimmed by 4 bases and J by 4 bases, 4 bases remained unmatched. This CDR3 is built from 14 residues. Germline CDR1 reads MNHEY; CDR2 reads SMNVEV (reference sequence). This CDR3 reads CASSSGQGPDTQYF. For the CDR3, the DNA is TGTGCCAGCAGTTCTGGACAGGGCCCAGATACGCAGTATTTT.

The V gene is TRBV6-1, the J gene TRBJ2-3; the D is unclear. Per the germline V gene, CDR1 is MNHNS and CDR2 is SASEGT. V lost 8 bases and J lost 1, with 13 bases in between. The CDR3 length is 14 residues. This chain's CDR3 is CASLGQSGTDTQYF. The CDR3 region has the DNA TGTGCCAGCTTAGGGCAGAGCGGCACAGATACGCAGTATTTT.

CDR3 nucleotides: TGTGCCAGTAGTATTTCCGCTTTGTGGTATAGCAATCAGCCCCAGCATTTT. Residues: CASSISALWYSNQPQHF. The chain carries TRBV19 and TRBJ1-5; D not resolved. The germline gives CDR1 LNHDA, CDR2 SQIVND (reference sequence). The CDR3 length is 17 residues. Trimming removed 3 bases at V and 0 bases at J, with 15 bases between.

The table lists this clone with a few counts. The chain carries TRBV14 and TRBJ2-7; 15 bases line up with TRBD2. From germline, CDR1 is SGHDN and CDR2 FVKESK. The CDR3 spans 15 residues. The trim removed 5 bases at V and 3 bases at J, leaving 2 bases unmatched. The CDR3 loop reads CASSGTSGRIYEQYF. The DNA for the CDR3 is TGTGCCAGCAGCGGGACTAGCGGGAGGATCTACGAGCAGTACTTC.

V usage is TRBV28 and J usage is TRBJ2-7; 12 bases line up with TRBD2. After removal of 6 bases from V and 5 bases from J, the junction contained 14 bases not matched to a gene. Germline V lookup: CDR1 MDHEN, CDR2 SYDVKM. CDR3 length: 17 residues. The chain's CDR3 is CASSLLRLAGVVHEQYF. CDR3 bases: TGTGCCAGCAGCCTCCTCAGACTAGCGGGAGTGGTCCACGAGCAGTACTTC. Full variable domain (outside the CDR3, taken from reference TRBV28 and TRBJ2-7): DVKVTQSSRYLVKRTGEKVFLECVQDMDHENMFWYRQDPGLGLRLIYFSYDVKMKEKGDIPEGYSVSREKKERFSLILESASTNQTSMYLCASSLLRLAGVVHEQYFGPGTRLTVT.

The chain joins TRBV27 to TRBJ2-5; D uncertain. The J call may be mistaken, given a closer DNA end match to TRBJ2-7. The CDR3 runs to 12 residues. Germline values: CDR1 MNHEY, CDR2 SMNVEV (reference sequence). DNA for the CDR3: TGTGCCAGCCTGACAAGCTCCTACGAGCAGTACTTC. Translated, it gives CASLTSSYEQYF.

This chain connects TRBV15 to TRBJ1-2; D is uncertain. The CDR3 consists of 14 residues. The germline V gene has CDR1 LNHNV and CDR2 YYDKDF (reference sequence). V was cut by 0 bases and J by 4 bases, with 9 bases left in between. The CDR3 bases are TGTGCCACCAGCAGAGATTCGGGCACCTATGGCTACACCTTC. Translating gives CATSRDSGTYGYTF.

The rearrangement uses TRBV2 and TRBJ2-7; 13 nucleotides line up with TRBD2. The CDR3 totals 13 residues. The V gene's germline CDR1 is SNHLY and CDR2 FYNNEI. After removal of 7 bases from V and 4 bases from J, the junction contained 1 base not matched to a gene. In nucleotides, the CDR3 is TGTGCCAGCACGGGACTAGCGGGATACGAGCAGTACTTC. Its translation: CASTGLAGYEQYF.

This clone has a handful of counts. The rearrangement uses TRBV7-2 and TRBJ1-1; tentatively, D is TRBD1 (5 bases). V was pared by 2 bases and J by 3 bases, with 7 bases between. Germline V gene data show CDR1 as SGHTA and CDR2 as FQGNSA. The CDR3 has 13 amino acids. The CDR3 sequence is CASSLQGDTEAFF. The CDR3 coding sequence is TGTGCCAGCAGCTTACAGGGCGACACTGAAGCTTTCTTT.

The chain has TRBV25-1 and TRBJ2-7; D unresolved. CDR3 length: 14 residues. Trimming took 4 bases from V and 0 from J, leaving 10 bases between them. The germline V gene has CDR1 MGHDK and CDR2 SYGVNS. Written as DNA, the CDR3 is TGTGCCAGCAGTGCTTCAGACTCCTCCTACGAGCAGTACTTC. It codes for CASSASDSSYEQYF.

The DNA of the CDR3 is TGTGCCAGCAGCCCAAGCTTACTAGCGGGAGTTGTGGATACGCAGTATTTT. This gives the protein CASSPSLLAGVVDTQYF. This chain links TRBV7-9 with TRBJ2-3; 11 bases agree with TRBD2. CDR1 and CDR2 from the germline V gene are SEHNR and FQNEAQ (reference sequence). The CDR3 runs to 17 residues. V lost 5 bases to trimming and J lost 6 bases; unmatched junction nucleotides: 13.

The rearrangement joins TRBV4-1 to TRBJ2-7; D possibly uses TRBD1 or TRBD2 (5 bases each). This CDR3 is 14 amino acids long. Germline CDR1 is MGHRA and CDR2 is YSYEKL. Trimming took 4 bases from V and 4 from J, leaving 14 bases between them. The CDR3 protein is CASSPGPQGYEQYF. The CDR3 coding sequence is TGCGCCAGCAGCCCGGGACCTCAGGGATACGAGCAGTACTTC.

The chain employs TRBV4-1 and TRBJ2-4, with D possibly being TRBD1 (5 bases). The CDR3 has 15 amino acids. Germline V lookup: CDR1 MGHRA, CDR2 YSYEKL. V gave up 6 bases and J gave up 2 bases, with 14 bases separating them. The CDR3 DNA is TGCGCCAGCAGGGAGACAGAGCTCTCCAAAAACATTCAGTACTTC. Its translation: CASRETELSKNIQYF.

This chain connects TRBV11-2 to TRBJ2-4, with a tentative D call TRBD2 (6 bases). Trimming left V 5 bases short and J 2 bases short, with 22 bases between. Germline values: CDR1 SGHAT, CDR2 FQNNGV. The CDR3 has 18 amino acids. CDR3 DNA: TGTGCCAGCAGCCAAGAGGGTGCGGACTATATCCCCAAAAACATTCAGTACTTC. Encoded protein: CASSQEGADYIPKNIQYF.

Here the CDR3 reads CASSFMDTEAFF. The CDR3 DNA reads TGTGCCAGCAGCTTCATGGACACTGAAGCTTTCTTT. The chain uses TRBV5-4 and TRBJ1-1, with D unresolved. Germline V gene data show CDR1 as SGHNT and CDR2 as YYREEE (reference sequence). Trimming left V 2 bases short and J 3 bases short, with 5 bases between. CDR3 length: 12 amino acids.

The genes are TRBV25-1 and TRBJ2-7, with D uncertain. This CDR3 contains 11 residues. Trimming stripped 8 bases from V and 7 bases from J, with 12 bases between. Germline V gene data show CDR1 as MGHDK and CDR2 as SYGVNS. CDR3 DNA: TGTGCCAGCCGAGAAACTGGGGAGCAGTACTTC. Translated: CASRETGEQYF.

The V call is TRBV15, the J call TRBJ1-1; a possible D gene is TRBD1 (6 bases). CDR1 and CDR2 (germline): LNHNV, YYDKDF (reference sequence). The CDR3 runs 14 residues. With 0 bases removed from V and 5 bases from J, the gap between germline ends came to 10 bases. The CDR3 loop reads CATSRERRGTEAFF. The CDR3 DNA reads as TGTGCCACCAGCAGAGAACGCAGGGGAACTGAAGCTTTCTTT. Together with reference TRBV15 and TRBJ1-1, the CDR3 gives the full variable domain: DAMVIQNPRYQVTQFGKPVTLSCSQTLNHNVMYWYQQKSSQAPKLLFHYYDKDFNNEADTPDNFQSRRPNTSFCFLDIRSPGLGDTAMYLCATSRERRGTEAFFGQGTRLTVV.

This clone was observed a handful of times. The V gene is TRBV7-8, the J gene TRBJ2-7, with TRBD2 identical over 8 bases. Trimming cost V 5 bases and J 2 bases; bases outside gene matches: 8. CDR1 is SGHVS, CDR2 FQNEAQ, per germline. The CDR3 contains 15 residues. The CDR3 loop is CASSVNSGTTYEQYF. The CDR3 coding sequence is TGTGCCAGCAGCGTCAATAGCGGGACCACCTACGAGCAGTACTTC.

The chain joins TRBV5-1 to TRBJ2-7, with D possibly called TRBD1 or TRBD2 (6 bases each). Germline V gene data show CDR1 as SGHRS and CDR2 as YFSETQ. The CDR3 is 14 amino acids. V was shortened by 5 bases and J by 2 bases, with 14 bases between the two germline ends. This chain's CDR3 is CASSGAGQTYEQYF. The CDR3, as DNA: TGCGCCAGCAGTGGGGCGGGACAAACCTACGAGCAGTACTTC. Full variable domain (remainder filled in from reference TRBV5-1 and TRBJ2-7): KAGVTQTPRYLIKTRGQQVTLSCSPISGHRSVSWYQQTPGQGLQFLFEYFSETQRNKGNFPGRFSGRQFSNSRSEMNVSTLELGDSALYLCASSGAGQTYEQYFGPGTRLTVT.